This passage covers 26 T cell receptor beta chains from one sample sequenced in a study of T cell changes during pregnancy in multiple sclerosis. The repertoire was sequenced with immunoSEQ multiplex PCR; TCRdb's copy has only in-frame clones and lacks some. Among about 51,000 clones listed, 94% were seen once. The sample here was CD4+ T cells from peripheral blood mononuclear cells, taken in the second trimester of pregnancy. These TCRs come from a female donor with multiple sclerosis, enrolled in a pregnancy study.

This chain joins TRBV2 and TRBJ2-2; maybe TRBD2 (6 bases). The CDR3 runs to 14 residues. The V end was cut by 6 bases, the J end by 1 base, with 9 bases between. CDR1 and CDR2 from the germline V gene are SNHLY and FYNNEI. The CDR3 DNA follows: TGTGCCAGCAGCGGGACTCGGAACACCGGGGAGCTGTTTTTT. Translating gives CASSGTRNTGELFF. Full variable domain (rest looked up from reference TRBV2 and TRBJ2-2): EPEVTQTPSHQVTQMGQEVILRCVPISNHLYFYWYRQILGQKVEFLVSFYNNEISEKSEIFDDQFSVERPDGSNFTLKIRSTKLEDSAMYFCASSGTRNTGELFFGEGSRLTVL.

V usage is TRBV9 and J usage is TRBJ2-3; TRBD1 agrees at 9 bases. From germline, CDR1 is SGDLS and CDR2 YYNGEE. The CDR3 runs to 16 residues. V was clipped by 4 bases and J by 2 bases; unmatched bases: 8. The CDR3 protein is CASSTVGTGYTDTQYF. DNA for the CDR3: TGTGCCAGCAGCACAGTCGGGACAGGGTACACAGATACGCAGTATTTT. Using reference TRBV9 and TRBJ2-3 for the parts outside the CDR3, the full variable domain is DSGVTQTPKHLITATGQRVTLRCSPRSGDLSVYWYQQSLDQGLQFLIQYYNGEERAKGNILERFSAQQFPDLHSELNLSSLELGDSALYFCASSTVGTGYTDTQYFGPGTRLTVL.

The chain has TRBV7-6 and TRBJ2-7; TRBD1 might be the D (6 bases). CDR1 and CDR2 from the germline V gene are SGHVS and FNYEAQ. This CDR3 comprises 15 residues. The germline V and J ends were trimmed by 2 bases and 5 bases, with 16 bases remaining between them. The CDR3 region has the DNA TGTGCCAGCAGCTTACTACAGGGCTTTGTCAACGAGCAGTACTTC. Its protein product is CASSLLQGFVNEQYF.

For the CDR3, the DNA is TGTGCCAGCGGAGGGGCGACAGGGGGAAACGGCTACACCTTC. Its protein is CASGGATGGNGYTF. The V gene is TRBV2, the J gene TRBJ1-2; TRBD1 matches at 9 bases. The V gene end was trimmed by 8 bases and the J gene end by 8 bases; junction bases not matched to a gene: 12. CDR1 and CDR2 (germline): SNHLY, FYNNEI. The length of the CDR3 is 14 residues.

The rearrangement uses TRBV7-6 and TRBJ1-4; 8 nucleotides agree with TRBD1. Per germline, CDR1 SGHVS and CDR2 FNYEAQ. V gave up 4 bases and J gave up 11 bases; unmatched junction bases: 9. CDR3 length equals 14 residues. CDR3 in amino acids: CASSSRQGKGKLFF. CDR3 sequence (DNA): TGTGCCAGCAGCTCTCGACAGGGGAAGGGGAAACTGTTTTTT.

The chain is built from TRBV19 and TRBJ1-4; D is perhaps TRBD1 (5 bases). Germline values: CDR1 LNHDA, CDR2 SQIVND (reference sequence). The CDR3 contains 15 residues. Deletions cut 5 bases from V and 6 bases from J, with 16 bases between. Here the CDR3 reads CASSSRQLWDEKLFF. The DNA for the CDR3 is TGTGCCAGTAGTTCGCGACAGCTTTGGGATGAAAAACTGTTTTTT.

This chain uses TRBV7-2 with TRBJ2-7; 8 positions match TRBD2. The J segment lost 0 bases and the V segment lost 2 bases, leaving 9 bases of the junction unmatched. This CDR3 is built from 17 residues. Germline V lookup: CDR1 SGHTA, CDR2 FQGNSA. CDR3 loop: CASSLLRGGGYSYEQYF. The CDR3 region has the DNA TGTGCCAGCAGCTTACTAAGGGGCGGGGGGTACTCCTACGAGCAGTACTTC.

The chain carries TRBV20-1 and TRBJ1-1; D unclear. Germline V gene lookup returns CDR1 DFQATT and CDR2 SNEGSKA (reference sequence). The CDR3 totals 10 residues. V was clipped by 3 bases and J by 7 bases, with 6 bases between them. In nucleotides, the CDR3 is TGCAGTGCTAGGCGAAATGAAGCTTTCTTT. This codes for CSARRNEAFF.

The chain is built from TRBV11-2 and TRBJ2-1; D remains unclear. V gave up 5 bases and J gave up 7 bases, with 12 bases separating them. Germline assignment: CDR1 SGHAT and CDR2 FQNNGV. The CDR3 covers 13 residues. CDR3 in DNA: TGTGCCAGCAGCCCCGGTGTCCGGAATGAGCAGTTCTTC. Translated: CASSPGVRNEQFF. Looking up the rest from reference TRBV11-2 and TRBJ2-1 gives the full variable domain: EAGVAQSPRYKIIEKRQSVAFWCNPISGHATLYWYQQILGQGPKLLIQFQNNGVVDDSQLPKDRFSAERLKGVDSTLKIQPAKLEDSAVYLCASSPGVRNEQFFGPGTRLTVL.

The chain recombines TRBV6-5 with TRBJ1-2; TRBD1 might be the D (6 bases). Germline lookup yields CDR1 MNHEY and CDR2 SVGAGI. The CDR3 contains 14 residues. Trimming removed 2 bases from V and 8 bases from J, with 15 bases in between. The CDR3 loop is CASSYRGQGKGYTF. DNA of the CDR3: TGTGCCAGCAGTTACCGGGGTCAGGGGAAGGGCTACACCTTC.

The rearrangement links TRBV2 to TRBJ1-6; unclear D gene. V lost 3 bases to trimming and J lost 8 bases, with 8 bases between them. The CDR3 contains 13 residues. The germline V gene has CDR1 SNHLY and CDR2 FYNNEI. CDR3: CASSEGRHSPLHF. The CDR3 DNA reads as TGTGCCAGCAGTGAGGGCAGACATTCACCCCTCCACTTT.

The chain has TRBV5-1 and TRBJ2-1, with TRBD2 matching 12 bases. The CDR3 is made up of 14 amino acids. Trimming removed 5 bases from V and 8 bases from J; junction bases left unmatched: 5. Germline lookup yields CDR1 SGHRS and CDR2 YFSETQ. The CDR3 DNA reads TGCGCCAGCAGAGCGACTAGCGGGGGTGATGAGCAGTTCTTC. It translates to CASRATSGGDEQFF.

V and J are TRBV19 and TRBJ1-1; tentatively, D is TRBD1 (6 bases). Trimming pared 0 bases from V and 1 base from J, leaving 21 bases between. CDR1 and CDR2 (germline): LNHDA, SQIVND (reference sequence). The length of the CDR3 is 19 residues. The chain's CDR3 is CASSIDIRHIQGPNTEAFF. The CDR3, as DNA: TGTGCCAGTAGTATAGACATCAGACACATACAGGGCCCGAACACTGAAGCTTTCTTT.

The chain carries TRBV4-2 and TRBJ2-5; tentative D call: TRBD2 (5 bases). This CDR3 has 15 residues. V was trimmed by 1 base and J by 1 base, leaving 10 bases between them. The germline gives CDR1 LGHNA, CDR2 YNFKEQ. The CDR3 is CASSQGRSIQETQYF. The CDR3, as DNA: TGTGCCAGCAGCCAAGGGAGGTCAATCCAAGAGACCCAGTACTTC.

V gene TRBV2 combines with J gene TRBJ2-1, with a weak D call TRBD2 (5 bases). The CDR3 has 15 residues. V was clipped by 5 bases and J by 2 bases, with 13 bases between them. Germline values: CDR1 SNHLY, CDR2 FYNNEI. DNA for the CDR3: TGTGCCAGCAGTCCGGGAACCCTTGCCTACAATGAGCAGTTCTTC. It specifies CASSPGTLAYNEQFF. The entire variable domain, with the rest obtained from reference TRBV2 and TRBJ2-1, is as follows: EPEVTQTPSHQVTQMGQEVILRCVPISNHLYFYWYRQILGQKVEFLVSFYNNEISEKSEIFDDQFSVERPDGSNFTLKIRSTKLEDSAMYFCASSPGTLAYNEQFFGPGTRLTVL.

V and J are TRBV7-2 and TRBJ2-3; a weak D match, TRBD1 (5 bases). CDR3 length: 16 residues. Germline V gives CDR1 SGHTA, CDR2 FQGNSA. V was cut by 2 bases and J by 0 bases, with 12 bases left in between. Written as DNA, the CDR3 is TGTGCCAGCAGCTTAATTAGAAGGGGCAGCACAGATACGCAGTATTTT. This sequence encodes CASSLIRRGSTDTQYF.

A note on this clone: A junction end diverges from the germline sequence, so it may reflect a read error. V and J are TRBV5-1 and TRBJ2-7, with 7 bases fitting TRBD1. CDR1 and CDR2 (germline): SGHRS, YFSETQ. This CDR3 contains 15 residues. This CDR3 is CASGFVAGGSYEQYF. Written as DNA, the CDR3 is TGCGCCAGCGGCTTTGTCGCAGGGGGTTCCTACGAGCAGTACTTC.

J is TRBJ1-1 and V is TRBV18; TRBD1 matches at 8 bases. CDR1 KGHSH and CDR2 LQKENI come from the germline V gene. The V and J ends lost 6 bases and 0 bases, in that order; junction bases with no gene match: 6. The CDR3 is 15 residues long. CDR3 DNA sequence: TGTGCCAGCTCTCCCGGGACAGGTATGAACACTGAAGCTTTCTTT. Amino acids: CASSPGTGMNTEAFF. Full variable domain (outside the CDR3, taken from reference TRBV18 and TRBJ1-1): NAGVMQNPRHLVRRRGQEARLRCSPMKGHSHVYWYRQLPEEGLKFMVYLQKENIIDESGMPKERFSAEFPKEGPSILRIQQVVRGDSAAYFCASSPGTGMNTEAFFGQGTRLTVV.

The chain uses TRBV9 and TRBJ2-7, with 9 nucleotides matching TRBD2. Looked up from germline, CDR1 is SGDLS and CDR2 is YYNGEE. V dropped 0 bases and J dropped 6; count of bases not matched to a gene: 10. The CDR3 totals 16 residues. CDR3 coding DNA: TGTGCCAGCAGCGTAGCCTTCGGGACTAGCCCCATCGAGCAGTACTTC. It translates to CASSVAFGTSPIEQYF.

CDR3 sequence: CASSYSTGPGNTIYF. The CDR3 DNA sequence: TGTGCCAGCAGTTACTCGACAGGACCCGGAAACACCATATATTTT. The genes are TRBV6-5 and TRBJ1-3; possibly TRBD1 for D (6 bases). The germline CDR1 and CDR2 sequences are MNHEY and SVGAGI. The CDR3 runs to 15 residues. Trimming shortened V by 0 bases and J by 4 bases, and 10 bases separated the two germline ends.

Points on this clone: This sample also contains other DNA sequences that code for the same CDR3. The chain links TRBV7-9 to TRBJ2-3; perhaps TRBD1 as D (6 bases). V lost 5 bases and J lost 4, with 10 bases in between. Germline V lookup: CDR1 SEHNR, CDR2 FQNEAQ (reference sequence). This CDR3 comprises 13 residues. CDR3 sequence: CASSPRGPDTQYF. The CDR3 nucleotides read TGTGCCAGCAGCCCCAGGGGCCCAGATACGCAGTATTTT.

The V gene is TRBV9, the J gene TRBJ2-7; weak D call: TRBD2 (6 bases). The CDR3 extends over 13 amino acids. The germline V gene encodes CDR1 SGDLS and CDR2 YYNGEE. Trimming removed 0 bases from V and 2 bases from J, with 6 bases in between. The DNA for the CDR3 is TGTGCCAGCAGCGTAGGACTAGCCTACGAGCAGTACTTC. Protein sequence: CASSVGLAYEQYF.

The CDR3 protein is CASSLAGNIQYF. CDR3 nucleotide sequence: TGTGCCAGCAGCCTAGCGGGAAACATTCAGTACTTC. The chain is built from TRBV6-1 and TRBJ2-4; TRBD2 agrees at 8 bases. The CDR3 runs to 12 residues. Germline V gene lookup returns CDR1 MNHNS and CDR2 SASEGT. Trimming at V came to 6 bases and at J to 6 bases, leaving 1 base not matched to a gene.

In its sample, this clone was seen once. This chain links TRBV6-6 with TRBJ1-5, with 7 bases that match TRBD1. Looked up from germline, CDR1 is MNHNY and CDR2 is SVGAGI (reference sequence). With V trimmed by 6 bases and J by 3 bases, 8 bases remained unmatched. The CDR3 is 15 amino acids. In DNA form, the CDR3 reads TGTGCCAGCAGCACCGGTGACAGGGCCAATCAGCCCCAGCATTTT. The encoded protein is CASSTGDRANQPQHF.

The chain joins TRBV5-1 to TRBJ2-3; the D gene is possibly TRBD1 (6 bases). Germline CDR1 and CDR2: SGHRS and YFSETQ. The V end lost 3 bases, the J end lost 6 bases, and 17 bases lay between the germline ends. The CDR3 runs to 15 residues. CDR3 sequence reads: CASSYRDNSGDTQYF. DNA of the CDR3: TGCGCCAGCAGCTACCGGGACAACTCGGGGGATACGCAGTATTTT.

J is TRBJ2-2 and V is TRBV2, with D tentatively TRBD2 (7 bases). This CDR3 is built from 15 residues. The V end was cut by 6 bases, the J end by 3 bases, with 14 bases between. In germline, CDR1 is SNHLY, CDR2 FYNNEI. This CDR3 reads CASREGGRYTGELFF. As DNA, the CDR3 is TGTGCCAGCAGGGAGGGGGGGCGGTACACCGGGGAGCTGTTTTTT.